This T cell receptor (beta chain) appears in the sequencing data of a study of beta chain features in type 1 diabetes (dated by TCRdb to about 2018). For the wider study: No differences in mean age, gender distribution, total cell number or subset yield were found between patients and healthy donors. Regulatory and stem cell-like memory subsets were isolated from only 8 patients and about 8 healthy donors, whereas naive and central memory subsets came from all 28 donors. A total of approximately 100 million sorted cells were examined across all samples, and the number of cells per subset was strongly correlated with RNA yield. The study compared TCRB repertoires of sorted circulating CD4+ T cell subsets between recently diagnosed type 1 diabetes patients and matched healthy donors. The investigation overall reported the following: A moderate but significant shortening of TCRB CDR3 length was observed in type 1 diabetes patients in all four CD4+ subsets. Patients with type 1 diabetes made fewer insertions and deleted more nucleotides at VDJ recombination sites, implying thymic rearrangement abnormalities. PCR may preferentially amplify shorter templates, but because patient and control samples were amplified and corrected together, any resulting skew would affect both groups equally. Only small numbers of individuals were included in the HLA sub-analyses, which left unresolved whether HLA type had any influence on TCRB rearrangement. Because cDNA rather than genomic DNA was sequenced, highly expressing activated cells could have been over-represented, although no difference in activation and CD3 levels was found between groups. Naive, central memory and regulatory TCRB repertoires appeared to be more similar among patients than among healthy donors.

Per the germline V gene, SGHTA is the CDR1 and FQGNSA is the CDR2. Germline trimming amounts to 5 bases on V and 3 bases on J, with 4 as the count of junction bases outside the gene matches. The CDR3 runs 14 amino acids, cysteine and phenylalanine included. The CDR3 DNA has 42 bases and is translated from base 1. A single peripheral blood draw of 90 to 150 mL on average was collected from each donor into heparinised tubes. Naive, central memory, regulatory and stem cell-like memory CD4+ T cells were sorted on a BD FACSAria II using a panel including CD45RO, CCR7, CD25, CD127, CD95 and CD27. Purity was above 95% for every sorted population. PBMCs were isolated right away by Lymphoprep density gradient centrifugation and were stained directly, without culture. So that batch effects would be minimized, each experiment stained and sorted samples in pairs, pairing one healthy donor with one patient. Comment on this clone: What antigen it recognizes has not been identified. No much larger clone is present one base from it, and per-base qualities are unavailable.

All of the isolated RNA was reverse transcribed with the High Capacity cDNA Reverse Transcription Kit, so expressed TCRB transcripts were sequenced. Naive, central memory and regulatory T cell samples underwent deep immunoSEQ sequencing, averaging around 3.7 million total reads per sample. Sorted cells were lysed in RLT buffer and RNA was extracted with DNase-treated RNeasy Micro or Mini kits, depending on cell number. Each cell subset was processed on its own to prevent cross-contamination, while patient and healthy donor samples were processed together. TCRB sequences were amplified from cDNA with the immunoSEQ multiplex PCR, producing 87-bp fragments spanning the CDR3 region. Amplicons were sequenced on the Illumina HiSeq platform. Under the source paper's analysis protocol: Synthetic template baselines were used to correct PCR bias computationally, reads within Hamming distance 2 were collapsed together, and singletons that could not be merged were discarded. By aligning reads against IMGT, V, D and J genes, CDR3 length, and insertions or deletions at six rearrangement sites were assigned. Within each subset, clonotype counts were normalized to sorted cell number, after which true diversity and Gini coefficients were computed with the tcR R package. The overlap coefficient, calculated on TCRB nucleotide sequences, was used to measure repertoire sharing. Out-of-frame TCRB sequences from naive cells were analyzed as a proxy for the pre-selection repertoire. The immuneACCESS repertoire file appears here via TCRdb, limited to in-frame rearrangements. These files lack a portion of the clones; in checked studies, under half of the deficit traces to unresolved V genes, and the cause of the others is not known. Clonal size and the V and J genes are those of that table, whereas D and trimming came from the DNA. The sample data list hundreds of thousands of clones, and about 71% of these were observed just once. The ten largest clonotypes hold about 0.051% of the sample.

Specimen: naive CD4+ T cells from blood. This specimen's cell subset or site label, per the study, means: true naive CD4+ T cells. The TCR sequence derives from a man aged 25 to 45 in good health. Here the chain combines TRBV7-2 and TRBJ1-2; a stretch of 9 junction bases matches TRBD1. The nucleotide sequence is given as TGTGCCAGCAGCCCGACAGGGGGAGACTATGGCTACACCTTC. Its amino acids are CASSPTGGDYGYTF.